The 4 T cell receptor beta chains below were found in one sample sequenced in a study of T-cell memory formation after mild COVID-19. TCRdb reprocessed the 5' RACE reads via MiXCR and lists one record per CDR3 protein. The sample lists about 210,000 distinct CDR3 sequences; around 30% were seen once. The specimen sequenced was PBMCs or a T cell subset sorted from them (not recorded which). All receptors come from an adult woman who had mild COVID-19 (a few samples of this study predate the infection). Cell type and time point are not known.

This clonotype was detected only a few times. This sequence joins TRBV7-9 and TRBJ2-7; maybe TRBD1 (6 bases). V shed 5 bases and J shed 2 bases, with 16 bases lying between them. The CDR3 length is 15 residues. The germline V gene has CDR1 SEHNR and CDR2 FQNEAQ (reference sequence). CDR3 DNA sequence: TGTGCCAGCAGCCTTGCCGGGACACGAACCTACGAGCAGTACTTC. This sequence encodes CASSLAGTRTYEQYF.

This clonotype was found a few times. The V call is TRBV24-1, the J call TRBJ2-2; 13 nucleotides align to TRBD2. The germline gives CDR1 KGHDR, CDR2 SFDVKD. CDR3 size: 20 residues. Unmatched junction bases numbered 16, after V lost 5 bases and J lost 5 bases. The chain's CDR3 is CATSASLTSGGAGNTGELFF. The CDR3 nucleotides are TGTGCCACCAGTGCCTCACTAACTAGCGGGGGGGCCGGTAATACCGGGGAGCTGTTTTTT.

This clonotype was seen only a few times. V is TRBV4-2 and J is TRBJ2-4; D gene uncertain. The V end was cut by 0 bases, the J end by 1 base, with 7 bases between. Germline lookup yields CDR1 LGHNA and CDR2 YNFKEQ. This CDR3 is built from 15 residues. The CDR3 region is CASSQDRNAKNIQYF. The CDR3 nucleotides are TGTGCCAGCAGCCAAGACAGGAATGCCAAAAACATTCAGTACTTC.

J is TRBJ1-5 and V is TRBV6-5; 7 bases map to TRBD1. The germline V gene has CDR1 MNHEY and CDR2 SVGAGI. V lost 8 bases and J lost 6; bases outside the gene matches: 7. This CDR3 contains 13 residues. The CDR3 is CASGTDGGQPQHF. The CDR3 nucleotides are TGTGCCAGCGGGACAGATGGCGGTCAGCCCCAGCATTTT.